A selection of T cell receptor beta chains follows, all from one sample in a study of CD4 and CD8 cells across lung adenocarcinoma regions. Using its own MiXCR run on the PCR reads, TCRdb lists one record per CDR3 protein. The table includes 3,000 to 3,500 distinct CDR3 sequences, 45% to 65% detected once. Sample: CD4+ T cells from the center of a lung tumor. These receptors originate from a female donor with lung adenocarcinoma. The CD4 and CD8 labels of this study may be unreliable. Both conserved end residues are trimmed from each CDR3. The order of the fields is V gene, CDR3 protein.

v_call: TRBV12-3/TRBV12-4; cdr3_aa: ASTRGGRALREQF
v_call: TRBV6-1; cdr3_aa: AGSGGRGQETQY
v_call: TRBV20-1; cdr3_aa: SAPKMGDRGFTDTQY
v_call: TRBV6-1; cdr3_aa: ASRDPLLAPQH
v_call: TRBV27; cdr3_aa: ASSLSSGPRGTQY
v_call: TRBV27; cdr3_aa: ASSPHIRGEQY
v_call: TRBV6-1; cdr3_aa: ASSEPSGEGEEPQY
v_call: TRBV10-3; cdr3_aa: AITPGQGHNEQF
v_call: TRBV11-2; cdr3_aa: ASSLARKFTDTQY
v_call: TRBV7-6; cdr3_aa: ASSSAGSYEQY
v_call: TRBV10-2; cdr3_aa: ASSESEVGAETQY
v_call: TRBV24-1; cdr3_aa: ATSDFPGQGPHNEQF
v_call: TRBV15; cdr3_aa: ATSTGGGSSYNEQF
v_call: TRBV6-1; cdr3_aa: ASSAGQGLSYGYT
v_call: TRBV6-5; cdr3_aa: ASSYRGLAGARNEQF
v_call: TRBV6-1; cdr3_aa: ASSGGGEGETQY
v_call: TRBV6-1; cdr3_aa: ASTTLGGGSNYGEQF
v_call: TRBV5-1; cdr3_aa: ASSRTGTSGTDTQY
v_call: TRBV4-2; cdr3_aa: ASSQDRTNDWEF
v_call: TRBV4-1; cdr3_aa: ASSQGRVPGGSDQETQY
v_call: TRBV4-1; cdr3_aa: ASSQDHYSPLH
v_call: TRBV6-5; cdr3_aa: ASSWAVNNEQF
v_call: TRBV6-1; cdr3_aa: ASSEARAKDTQY
v_call: TRBV7-2; cdr3_aa: ASSQGQTLYGYT
v_call: TRBV6-5; cdr3_aa: ASSTPQALARNIQY
v_call: TRBV6-2/TRBV6-3; cdr3_aa: ASSYGTLEQY
v_call: TRBV10-1; cdr3_aa: ASSGPDNEQF
v_call: TRBV12-3/TRBV12-4; cdr3_aa: ASSPSDFAGINEQF
v_call: TRBV30; cdr3_aa: AARTGPDTQY
v_call: TRBV7-6; cdr3_aa: ASSRQGNYGYT
v_call: TRBV6-1; cdr3_aa: ASSRRASTYEQY
v_call: TRBV10-3; cdr3_aa: AGRGARGQETQY
v_call: TRBV6-1; cdr3_aa: ASSEKLLQATQY
v_call: TRBV6-1; cdr3_aa: ARAGSTDTQY
v_call: TRBV6-1; cdr3_aa: AAITEKQF
v_call: TRBV10-1; cdr3_aa: ATEREGTDTQY
v_call: TRBV7-7; cdr3_aa: ASSSQSGTSDQPQH
v_call: TRBV6-1; cdr3_aa: AGCVNAGELF
v_call: TRBV27; cdr3_aa: ATSLIAPQGFGNQPQH
v_call: TRBV10-1; cdr3_aa: ATELGGQETQY
v_call: TRBV10-3; cdr3_aa: ASSESGGEAYEQY
v_call: TRBV6-1; cdr3_aa: ATQHSEQF
v_call: TRBV6-5; cdr3_aa: ASSYSLASDNEQF
v_call: TRBV25-1; cdr3_aa: ASCASADEQF
v_call: TRBV6-5; cdr3_aa: ASSYSNPLPGKGYGYT
v_call: TRBV10-2; cdr3_aa: ASTPGQVNQPQH
v_call: TRBV6-5; cdr3_aa: ASSYEGNTDTQY
v_call: TRBV6-4; cdr3_aa: ASSDRVGANVLT
v_call: TRBV12-3/TRBV12-4; cdr3_aa: ASSRLAGGPAEQF
v_call: TRBV6-5; cdr3_aa: ASSYGSSSYNEQF
v_call: TRBV27; cdr3_aa: ASSPSNYNEQF
v_call: TRBV3-1; cdr3_aa: ASSPTQDSYYGYT